Below are 15 T cell receptor beta chains sequenced from a single sample in a study of CXCR3-negative and CXCR3-positive naive CD8 T cells. UMI-tagged TRB cDNA libraries were built via 5' RACE. TCRdb re-called the 5' RACE reads; one entry per CDR3 protein, DNA not given. The table lists approximately 58,000 distinct CDR3 sequences, with more than 0.35% in the top ten. Sequences were obtained from naive CXCR3- CD8+ T cells from blood. Subset specified: CD45RO-CCR7+CD27+CD95- naive CD8+ T cells lacking CXCR3 (TNR3-). The receptors stem from a human donor in good health. Some clones in this sample may be carry-over from other donors' samples.

This chain uses TRBV10-3 with TRBJ2-7; TCRdb designates TRBD2, a call that cannot be tested without DNA. The CDR3 has 17 residues. Germline V gives CDR1 ENHRY, CDR2 SYGVKD. CDR3 in amino acids: CAISDLGGPPYSYEQYF.

The chain employs TRBV25-1 and TRBJ2-7. This CDR3 has 11 amino acids. The germline V gene has CDR1 MGHDK and CDR2 SYGVNS. CDR3 in amino acids: CASSEGNEQYF.

This clonotype registers medium-sized by frequency. This chain links TRBV4-2 with TRBJ2-7; no DNA is available, so the TRBD1 call from TCRdb remains unchecked. CDR1 is LGHNA, CDR2 YNFKEQ, per germline. CDR3 length equals 15 residues. The CDR3 reads CASSQAGTGAVEQYF.

This chain links TRBV5-1 with TRBJ2-3; TCRdb gives TRBD1 as the D gene, but with no DNA this cannot be confirmed. The CDR3 is made up of 13 amino acids. Per germline, CDR1 SGHRS and CDR2 YFSETQ. CDR3 residues: CASSRTGSDTQYF.

The J gene is TRBJ2-7, the V gene TRBV20-1; lacking DNA, the TRBD2 call made by TCRdb goes unchecked. Germline assignment: CDR1 DFQATT and CDR2 SNEGSKA (reference sequence). The CDR3 is 13 residues long. CDR3 residues: CSARRGSSYEQYF.

The V and J genes are TRBV7-9 and TRBJ2-7; with no DNA, the TCRdb D assignment of TRBD1 cannot be verified. The CDR3 covers 15 residues. Germline CDR1 and CDR2: SEHNR and FQNEAQ (reference sequence). CDR3 sequence reads: CASSRGAEDSYEQYF.

The chain joins TRBV9 to TRBJ2-1; TCRdb indicates TRBD1, and absent DNA this call remains unverified. There are 15 residues in the CDR3. Germline assignment: CDR1 SGDLS and CDR2 YYNGEE. CDR3 sequence reads: CASSGQGRAYNEQFF. The full variable domain, completed using reference TRBV9 and TRBJ2-1, is DSGVTQTPKHLITATGQRVTLRCSPRSGDLSVYWYQQSLDQGLQFLIQYYNGEERAKGNILERFSAQQFPDLHSELNLSSLELGDSALYFCASSGQGRAYNEQFFGPGTRLTVL.

The gene calls are TRBV29-1 and TRBJ2-2. The CDR3 spans 13 residues. Germline CDR1 and CDR2: SQVTM and ANQGSEA. The CDR3 sequence: CSVESGFPGELFF.

This chain links TRBV19 with TRBJ2-7; checking the TCRdb D call of TRBD1 is not possible without DNA. Germline CDR1 is LNHDA and CDR2 is SQIVND (reference sequence). The CDR3 contains 15 residues. This chain's CDR3 is CASSIPDRGISEQYF.

J is TRBJ2-7 and V is TRBV5-5. This CDR3 spans 12 amino acids. Per the germline V gene, CDR1 is SGHKS and CDR2 is YYEKEE (reference sequence). The chain's CDR3 is CASSLWMDEQYF.

The chain has TRBV14 and TRBJ2-1. Germline V lookup: CDR1 SGHDN, CDR2 FVKESK. This CDR3 spans 15 amino acids. The chain's CDR3 is CASSQEQFSYNEQFF.

The chain links TRBV4-2 to TRBJ2-7; as DNA is missing, the TRBD1 call by TCRdb cannot be tested. Germline V gene lookup returns CDR1 LGHNA and CDR2 YNFKEQ. The CDR3 loop spans 15 amino acids. The CDR3 is CASSQETGLSYEQYF.

The chain is built from TRBV7-6 and TRBJ1-2; TCRdb returns TRBD1, unconfirmable since there is no DNA. This CDR3 has 16 amino acids. Germline assignment: CDR1 SGHVS and CDR2 FNYEAQ. The CDR3 spells CASSRSQDRDEYGYTF. Using reference TRBV7-6 and TRBJ1-2 for the parts outside the CDR3, the full variable domain is GAGVSQSPRYKVTKRGQDVALRCDPISGHVSLYWYRQALGQGPEFLTYFNYEAQQDKSGLPNDRFSAERPEGSISTLTIQRTEQRDSAMYRCASSRSQDRDEYGYTFGSGTRLTVV.

The rearrangement joins TRBV4-2 to TRBJ2-7; the D gene TCRdb calls, TRBD1, cannot be checked with no DNA. CDR1 is LGHNA and CDR2 is YNFKEQ in the germline V gene. The CDR3 spans 18 residues. The CDR3: CASSQDLSPTGSTYEQYF.

The genes are TRBV7-9 and TRBJ2-5; TCRdb picks TRBD1, but there is no DNA to check that call. Germline V gene lookup returns CDR1 SEHNR and CDR2 FQNEAQ (reference sequence). The CDR3 runs to 14 residues. CDR3 protein: CASSREDRQETQYF.